This entry concerns a single T cell receptor beta chain. Its antigen is unidentified. Profiling relied on immunoSEQ multiplex PCR, and the TCRdb table lists in-frame clones only, not all of them. The data contain 150,000 to 200,000 clones, nearly 90% of them seen just once; the ten biggest clones take up roughly 3%. The source of the sample is a study of cytotoxic CD8 clonotypes in ibrutinib-treated CLL. Overall study context: By median roughly 69 months, approximately 12 had progressed and around 14 stayed remitted; responses had been 2 complete and about 25 partial. Sequencing produced an average of about 250,000 productive templates and about 99,000 productive rearrangements per sample.

V lost 2 bases, J lost 4 bases, and 18 bases lay in between. The germline gives CDR1 WNHNN, CDR2 SYGVQD (reference sequence). The CDR3 consists of 17 residues. Study-level results: Measured clonality at baseline was greater than in age-matched healthy donors and tracked with circulating CD8+ T-cell counts.

This clonotype was obtained from a human donor with chronic lymphocytic leukemia. Sequenced material: PBMCs, taken at disease progression, from a patient treated with ibrutinib. The V call is TRBV10-1, the J call TRBJ2-1; either TRBD1 or TRBD2 may supply D (6 bases each). The CDR3 spells CASSERGIGSGYNEQFF. In nucleotides, the CDR3 is TGCGCCAGCAGTGAGAGGGGGATCGGGAGCGGATACAATGAGCAGTTCTTC.